This T cell receptor beta chain was captured in a study of shared clonotypes between healthy human individuals. Notes on the study in general: Researchers sampled blood only, noting tissue repertoires likely differ.

Original handling: Quality scores were absent from the junction-only immunoSEQ sequences, so filtering differed. This table comes from immunoSEQ multiplex PCR, and its TCRdb copy is limited to in-frame clones, with some not included. V and J calls plus clone size are reproduced from that table; the DNA served to infer D and trimming. The profile shows more than 2,000,000 clones, 93% of them singletons. CDR3 length: 15 amino acids. Trimming pared 9 bases from V and 0 bases from J, leaving 12 bases between. Germline lookup yields CDR1 MNHNY and CDR2 SVGAGI (reference sequence). About this clone itself: Antigen specificity is unknown.

Participating donors were healthy, HIV-negative adults free of recent acute infections or vaccinations. This receptor was identified in a man between 18 and 35 years old in good health. Some clones in this sample may be carry-over from other donors' samples. The sequenced sample consisted of naive CD4+ T cells from PBMCs. Subset described: CD45RA+ positively selected. The chain combines TRBV6-6 with TRBJ1-6; the D gene is possibly TRBD1 (5 bases). The CDR3 bases are TGTGCCAGTTCGAGGGGCAGCTCCTATAATTCACCCCTCCACTTT. It encodes CASSRGSSYNSPLHF.